The clone carrying this T cell receptor beta chain was detected a few times. Its antigen is undetermined. Unique molecular identifiers were incorporated into the prepared TCRbeta library. One entry per CDR3 protein results from TCRdb running MiXCR on the PCR reads. The sample consists of a few hundred thousand distinct CDR3 sequences, less than 9.5% of them appearing once. The data were obtained in a study of T-cell reconstitution after alpha-beta-depleted transplantation in children. Findings of the study overall: Several patients had high TCRbeta diversity at day 60; it came from surviving recipient T cells and thymic progenitors. Newly produced T cells mostly provided counts and TCRbeta diversity after one year, as hyperexpanded clones declined. Reportedly, only several hundred clones from non-depleted graft cells drove alpha-beta T-cell counts at about two months.

The source material was peripheral blood, sampled 360 days after TCRalphabeta/CD19-depleted stem cell transplant. The TCR was taken from a female patient aged 2-10 years who had a stem cell transplant for Fanconi anemia, so the T cells may come from the graft donor.

CDR3 sequence: CASSFLYSGRAGELFF. The CDR3 bases are TGTGCCAGCAGTTTTCTTTATAGCGGGAGGGCCGGGGAGCTGTTTTTT. This sequence joins TRBV27 and TRBJ2-2; TRBD2 agrees at 11 bases. CDR3 size: 16 residues. Germline CDR1 reads MNHEY; CDR2 reads SMNVEV (reference sequence). V lost 3 bases to trimming and J lost 6 bases; unmatched junction nucleotides: 6.